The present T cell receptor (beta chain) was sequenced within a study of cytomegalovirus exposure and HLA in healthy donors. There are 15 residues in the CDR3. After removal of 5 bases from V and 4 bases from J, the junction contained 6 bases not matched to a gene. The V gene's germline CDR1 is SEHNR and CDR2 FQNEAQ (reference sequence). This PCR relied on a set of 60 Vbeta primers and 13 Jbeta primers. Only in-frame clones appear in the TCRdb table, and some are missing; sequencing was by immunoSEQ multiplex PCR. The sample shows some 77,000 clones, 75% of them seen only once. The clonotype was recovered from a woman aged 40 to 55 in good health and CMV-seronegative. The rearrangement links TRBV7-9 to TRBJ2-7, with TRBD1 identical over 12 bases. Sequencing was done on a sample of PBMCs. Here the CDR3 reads CASSAGDRGRYEQYF. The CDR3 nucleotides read TGTGCCAGCAGCGCGGGGGACAGGGGGCGATACGAGCAGTACTTC.